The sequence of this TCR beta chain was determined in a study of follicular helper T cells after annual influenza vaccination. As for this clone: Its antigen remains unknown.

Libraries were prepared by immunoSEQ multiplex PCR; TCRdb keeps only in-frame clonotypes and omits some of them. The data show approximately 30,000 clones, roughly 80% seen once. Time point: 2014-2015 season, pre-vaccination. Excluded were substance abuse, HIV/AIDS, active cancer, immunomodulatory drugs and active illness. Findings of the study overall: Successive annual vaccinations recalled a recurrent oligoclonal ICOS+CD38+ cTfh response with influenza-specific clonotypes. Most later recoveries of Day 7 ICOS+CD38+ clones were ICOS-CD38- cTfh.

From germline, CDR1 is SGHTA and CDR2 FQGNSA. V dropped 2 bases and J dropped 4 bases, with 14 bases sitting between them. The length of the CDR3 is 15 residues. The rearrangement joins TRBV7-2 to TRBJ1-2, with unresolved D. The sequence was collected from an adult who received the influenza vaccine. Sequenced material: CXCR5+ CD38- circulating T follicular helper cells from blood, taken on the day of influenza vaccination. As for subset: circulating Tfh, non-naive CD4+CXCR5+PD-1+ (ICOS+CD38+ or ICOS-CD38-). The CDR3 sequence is CASSLYPGPGYGYTF. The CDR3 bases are TGTGCCAGCAGCTTATATCCGGGTCCTGGCTATGGCTACACCTTC.